Presented here are 20 T cell receptor beta chains from one specimen sequenced in a study of blood T cell repertoires in COVID-19. Here immunoSEQ multiplex PCR was the method, and the copy in TCRdb shows in-frame clones only, minus some. The repertoire holds some 200,000 clones, under 90% seen once, with approximately 15% in the top ten. Material: peripheral blood. Receptor source: a man aged 25 to 40 with active or convalescent COVID-19.

The V call is TRBV6-5, the J call TRBJ1-4; D unresolved. CDR1 is MNHEY, CDR2 SVGAGI, per germline. The CDR3 spans 13 residues. V lost 4 bases to trimming and J lost 5 bases, with 8 bases between them. The CDR3 loop reads CASSSLVNEKLFF. CDR3 DNA: TGTGCCAGCAGTTCCCTCGTAAATGAAAAACTGTTTTTT.

This sequence joins TRBV7-2 and TRBJ2-1; no definite D call. The CDR3 is 16 amino acids. Germline CDR1 SGHTA, CDR2 FQGNSA. V dropped 6 bases and J dropped 3 bases, with 18 bases sitting between them. The CDR3 sequence is CASSSDSSTHYNEQFF. The CDR3 region has the DNA TGTGCCAGCAGTTCCGACTCGTCGACCCACTACAATGAGCAGTTCTTC.

V gene TRBV6-1 combines with J gene TRBJ2-3, with 9 bases lining up with TRBD2. The CDR3 has 20 amino acids. Looked up from germline, CDR1 is MNHNS and CDR2 is SASEGT. Trimming took 1 base from V and 4 from J; bases not matched to a gene: 18. The CDR3 sequence: CASSEVEDTISGRSADTQYF. The DNA for the CDR3 is TGTGCCAGCAGTGAAGTAGAGGACACTATTAGCGGGAGAAGTGCAGATACGCAGTATTTT.

CDR3 in DNA: TGTGCCAGCAGCCGGGACTTGCCAGGCTCTGGGGCCAACGTCCTGACTTTC. It specifies CASSRDLPGSGANVLTF. V and J are TRBV11-2 and TRBJ2-6, with TRBD2 as a possible D gene (6 bases). The V and J ends lost 5 bases and 0 bases respectively, with 14 bases between them. This CDR3 is 17 amino acids long. Germline V gene lookup returns CDR1 SGHAT and CDR2 FQNNGV.

The chain joins TRBV18 to TRBJ1-1, with a tentative D call TRBD1 (6 bases). CDR1 is KGHSH, CDR2 LQKENI, per germline. The CDR3 is 15 residues long. Trimming pared 1 base from V and 0 bases from J, leaving 9 bases between. The CDR3 DNA reads TGTGCCAGCTCACCACGACAGGTAATGAACACTGAAGCTTTCTTT. Its translation: CASSPRQVMNTEAFF.

The rearrangement joins TRBV24-1 to TRBJ1-1; TRBD1 might be the D (6 bases). The CDR3 is made up of 15 amino acids. From germline, CDR1 is KGHDR and CDR2 SFDVKD. Trimming left V 6 bases short and J 4 bases short, with 17 bases between. The CDR3, as DNA: TGTGCCACCAGTAAATCGGGAACAGGGCGCACTGAAGCTTTCTTT. Its translation is CATSKSGTGRTEAFF.

This chain joins TRBV18 and TRBJ2-7, with TRBD1 as a possible D gene (6 bases). The CDR3 is 12 amino acids. Germline V gene lookup returns CDR1 KGHSH and CDR2 LQKENI. Trimming pared 3 bases from V and 5 bases from J, leaving 8 bases between. Here the CDR3 reads CASSPQGNEQYV. The CDR3 bases are TGTGCCAGCTCACCGCAGGGGAACGAGCAGTACGTC.

The V and J genes are TRBV12-3 or TRBV12-4 and TRBJ1-1; the D is unclear. V was pared by 5 bases and J by 0 bases, with 4 bases between. This CDR3 has 12 residues. The DNA of the CDR3 is TGTGCCAGCAGTCTATTGAACACTGAAGCTTTCTTT. This gives the protein CASSLLNTEAFF.

The CDR3 DNA reads TGTGCCAGCAGCCCTCTCGGACTAGCGGGGGCCAACACCGGGGAGCTGTTTTTT. It codes for CASSPLGLAGANTGELFF. The V gene is TRBV27, the J gene TRBJ2-2, with 13 bases fitting TRBD2. Germline V CDR1 and CDR2: MNHEY, SMNVEV (reference sequence). The CDR3 length is 18 residues. V gave up 6 bases and J gave up 2 bases; unmatched junction bases: 9.

As DNA, the CDR3 is TGCGCCAGCAAGGGGGACAATGAGCAGTTCTTC. Its translation is CASKGDNEQFF. The chain carries TRBV5-1 and TRBJ2-1; D might be TRBD1 (6 bases). V gave up 6 bases and J gave up 5 bases, with 6 bases separating them. The CDR3 totals 11 residues. Germline-derived CDR1 and CDR2 are SGHRS and YFSETQ.

The chain couples TRBV5-1 to TRBJ2-5, with D perhaps TRBD1 (5 bases). The germline V gene encodes CDR1 SGHRS and CDR2 YFSETQ. This CDR3 region has 15 residues. V was shortened by 3 bases and J by 4 bases, with 16 bases between the two germline ends. In DNA, the CDR3 is TGCGCCAGCAGCTCTCTAGGGGCAGTGAGAGAGACCCAGTACTTC. This translates into CASSSLGAVRETQYF.

The V and J genes are TRBV6-5 and TRBJ2-7, with D tentatively TRBD1 (7 bases). The CDR3 sequence is 13 residues long. CDR1 and CDR2 (germline): MNHEY, SVGAGI. V gave up 3 bases and J gave up 7 bases, with 13 bases separating them. CDR3 amino acids: CASSYEGAGEQYV. The CDR3 DNA reads as TGTGCCAGCAGTTATGAGGGGGCGGGGGAGCAGTACGTC.

Comment on this clone: Other DNA sequences in this specimen translate into the identical CDR3. Here the CDR3 DNA reads TGTGCCAGCAGAGCGGGGGCCAACACCGGGGAGCTGTTTTTT. It is translated as CASRAGANTGELFF. The chain uses TRBV6-5 and TRBJ2-2, with 8 bases identical to TRBD2. The CDR3 is 14 residues long. From germline, CDR1 is MNHEY and CDR2 SVGAGI. Germline trimming cut 6 bases from V and 2 bases from J; bases unmatched to any gene: 2.

J is TRBJ1-4 and V is TRBV14; unclear D gene. Trimming took 4 bases from V and 8 from J, leaving 11 bases between them. Germline assignment: CDR1 SGHDN and CDR2 FVKESK. CDR3 length equals 13 residues. CDR3 coding DNA: TGTGCCAGCAGCCCACCCCTACGGGAAAAACTGTTTTTT. This translates into CASSPPLREKLFF.

J is TRBJ2-2 and V is TRBV29-1; D not resolved. CDR1 and CDR2 (germline): SQVTM, ANQGSEA. The CDR3 spans 12 residues. Trimming stripped 1 base from V and 6 bases from J, with 6 bases between. CDR3 DNA sequence: TGCAGCGTTGAAGTACTTGCCGGGGAGCTGTTTTTT. This sequence encodes CSVEVLAGELFF.

In its sample, this clone was seen once. CDR3 amino acids: CAWSVGNRVLFGETQYF. In DNA form, the CDR3 reads TGTGCCTGGAGTGTAGGTAACAGGGTCTTGTTCGGGGAGACCCAGTACTTC. The J gene is TRBJ2-5, the V gene TRBV30; TRBD1 might be the D (6 bases). This CDR3 is 17 amino acids long. Germline V gene sequence: CDR1 GTSNPN, CDR2 SVGIG (reference sequence). The germline V and J ends were trimmed by 0 bases and 5 bases, with 22 bases remaining between them.

The rearrangement links TRBV19 to TRBJ2-1, with TRBD1 matching 8 bases. Germline CDR1 reads LNHDA; CDR2 reads SQIVND (reference sequence). The V segment lost 3 bases and the J segment 9 bases; nucleotides outside the gene matches: 7. CDR3 length equals 14 residues. Here the CDR3 DNA reads TGTGCCAGTAGTATGGGACAGGCCTGGGGTGAGCAGTTCTTC. Its translation: CASSMGQAWGEQFF. Full variable domain (missing parts from reference TRBV19 and TRBJ2-1): DGGITQSPKYLFRKEGQNVTLSCEQNLNHDAMYWYRQDPGQGLRLIYYSQIVNDFQKGDIAEGYSVSREKKESFPLTVTSAQKNPTAFYLCASSMGQAWGEQFFGPGTRLTVL.

V and J are TRBV11-2 and TRBJ2-1; 8 bases map to TRBD1. Germline lookup yields CDR1 SGHAT and CDR2 FQNNGV. V was clipped by 6 bases and J by 8 bases; unmatched bases: 9. This CDR3 comprises 14 residues. The CDR3 DNA sequence: TGTGCCAGCAGGACCGTCGCAGGGGGCTATGAGCAGTTCTTC. Protein sequence: CASRTVAGGYEQFF.

The V gene is TRBV7-8, the J gene TRBJ2-7; 8 bases agree with TRBD2. Germline V gives CDR1 SGHVS, CDR2 FQNEAQ. The V segment lost 5 bases and the J segment 4 bases; nucleotides outside the gene matches: 7. The CDR3 has 14 residues. The CDR3 reads CASSGQRERYEQYF. The DNA for the CDR3 is TGTGCCAGCAGCGGGCAGCGGGAGCGGTACGAGCAGTACTTC.

J is TRBJ1-1 and V is TRBV19; no clear D. The CDR3 has 13 amino acids. V was cut by 3 bases and J by 5 bases, with 10 bases left in between. CDR1 is LNHDA and CDR2 is SQIVND in the germline V gene (reference sequence). This chain's CDR3 is CASSIWAKTEAFF. CDR3 in DNA: TGTGCCAGTAGTATTTGGGCAAAGACTGAAGCTTTCTTT.